A selection of T cell receptor beta chains follows, all from one sample in a study of CD8 T cells in Susac syndrome. TCRdb re-called the immunoSEQ multiplex PCR reads with MiXCR, one entry per CDR3 protein. Among roughly 400,000 distinct CDR3 sequences listed, around 85% were seen once. Sequencing used CD8+ T cells from PBMCs. The receptors shown here come from a human donor with multiple sclerosis. CDR3s include the opening cysteine and the closing phenylalanine or tryptophan. The D gene is left open where the match is weak. Expanded clones are given a class, and other clones once, few, many or no size at all.

TRBJ2-7 . . TRBV19 CASSIAPQGTYEQYF TGTGCCAGTAGTATAGCTCCGCAGGGGACCTACGAGCAGTACTTC
TRBJ1-5 . . TRBV28 CASSSDPTSPQHF TGTGCCAGCAGCTCGGACCCGACGTCGCCCCAGCATTTT
TRBJ1-1 . . TRBV6-6 CASSHPRDPDRPAFF TGTGCCAGCAGCCACCCCCGGGACCCCGATCGGCCAGCTTTCTTT
TRBJ2-5 TRBD2 . TRBV11-3 CASSLGLRGVQETQYF TGTGCCAGCAGCTTAGGCCTTCGGGGGGTCCAAGAGACCCAGTACTTC
TRBJ1-5 . . TRBV6-1 CASADYNQPQHF TGTGCCAGCGCCGACTATAATCAGCCCCAGCATTTT
TRBJ2-5 . . TRBV6-1 CASSEGGLTTQYF TGTGCCAGCAGCGAGGGGGGCCTCACGACCCAGTACTTC
TRBJ1-6 . . TRBV7-6 CASSLETDPSPLHF TGTGCCAGCAGCTTAGAGACAGACCCCTCACCCCTCCACTTT
TRBJ2-1 . . TRBV7-9 CASSLNLGVEDNEQFF TGTGCCAGCAGCTTAAACCTAGGGGTTGAAGACAATGAGCAGTTCTTC
TRBJ1-1 . . TRBV5-1 CASSPTGSLLMNTEAFF TGCGCCAGCAGCCCTACTGGGAGCCTTTTAATGAACACTGAAGCTTTCTTT
TRBJ2-7 . . TRBV7-2 CASSPPGLSYEQYF TGTGCCAGCAGTCCACCGGGTTTATCCTACGAGCAGTACTTC
TRBJ2-3 . . TRBV27 CASRHPPHTQYF TGTGCCAGCAGACACCCCCCCCATACGCAGTATTTT
TRBJ1-1 TRBD1 . TRBV4-1 CASSPPGQIITEAFF TGCGCCAGCAGCCCCCCGGGACAGATAATAACTGAAGCTTTCTTT
TRBJ2-1 TRBD2 . TRBV6-6 CASSFIPGLGDEQFF TGTGCCAGCAGTTTTATCCCGGGACTAGGCGATGAGCAGTTCTTC
TRBJ1-5 . . TRBV3-1 CASSQQGSGNQPQHF TGTGCCAGCAGCCAACAGGGTAGTGGCAATCAGCCCCAGCATTTT
TRBJ2-2 TRBD1 . TRBV4-2 CASSRTGTGVPNTGELFF TGTGCCAGCAGCCGGACCGGGACAGGGGTTCCGAACACCGGGGAGCTGTTTTTT
TRBJ2-7 . . TRBV5-6 CASSLRIATPYEQYF TGTGCCAGCAGCTTGCGTATAGCTACCCCCTACGAGCAGTACTTC
TRBJ2-3 . . TRBV20-1 CSAGEEGTQYF TGCAGTGCAGGGGAAGAGGGGACGCAGTATTTT
TRBJ2-1 . . TRBV5-1 CASSLGSVDEQFF TGCGCCAGCAGCTTGGGTAGCGTCGATGAGCAGTTCTTC
TRBJ1-1 . once TRBV14 CASSHGVIDGTEAFF TGTGCCAGCAGCCATGGAGTGATTGACGGGACTGAAGCTTTCTTT
TRBJ1-1 . . TRBV27 CASSLSVVGGDRNTEAFF TGTGCCAGCAGTTTATCGGTTGTAGGGGGTGACAGGAACACTGAAGCTTTCTTT
TRBJ2-2 . . TRBV9 CASSVRTGGLFF TGTGCCAGCAGCGTCCGAACCGGGGGGCTGTTTTTT
TRBJ2-2 . . TRBV9 CASSREVWATPNTGELFF TGTGCCAGCAGCCGGGAAGTGTGGGCGACACCGAACACCGGGGAGCTGTTTTTT
TRBJ1-1 TRBD1 . TRBV25-1 CASSATGTHTEAFF TGTGCCAGCAGTGCGACAGGGACGCACACTGAGGCTTTCTTT
TRBJ2-7 TRBD2 . TRBV2 CASSEAGGLDYEQYF TGTGCCAGCAGTGAAGCGGGGGGACTAGACTACGAGCAGTACTTC
TRBJ2-7 TRBD2 . TRBV3-1 CASSSKGLASYEQYF TGTGCCAGCAGCTCAAAGGGACTAGCCTCCTACGAGCAGTACTTC
TRBJ2-1 . few TRBV6-1 CASRWAVGEQFF TGTGCCAGCAGATGGGCGGTGGGTGAGCAGTTCTTC
TRBJ2-7 . . TRBV19 CASSPSYRSSYEQYF TGTGCCAGTAGTCCGTCGTATAGGAGCTCCTACGAGCAGTACTTC
TRBJ1-2 . . TRBV27 CASSLSTGTADGYTF TGTGCCAGCAGTTTATCCACCGGGACGGCGGACGGCTACACCTTC
TRBJ2-2 . . TRBV27 CASSFGPTGELFF TGTGCCAGCAGTTTCGGGCCCACCGGGGAGCTGTTTTTT
TRBJ2-7 . few TRBV28 CASSPMTGGVYEQYF TGTGCCAGCAGTCCTATGACAGGCGGGGTCTACGAGCAGTACTTC
TRBJ2-7 TRBD2 . TRBV7-9 CASSLEGLAPSSYEQYF TGTGCCAGCAGCTTAGAGGGACTAGCGCCGAGCTCCTACGAGCAGTACTTC
TRBJ2-5 . . TRBV4-1 CASSQGHGDSQETQYF TGCGCCAGCAGCCAAGGACATGGGGACTCCCAAGAGACCCAGTACTTC
TRBJ1-6 . . TRBV5-6 CASSRGISYNSPLHF TGTGCCAGCAGTCGCGGGATCTCCTATAATTCACCCCTCCACTTT
TRBJ2-3 TRBD2 . TRBV4-2 CASSHASSGGAVHLDTQYF TGTGCCAGCAGCCACGCTTCTAGCGGGGGGGCCGTGCATTTAGATACGCAGTATTTT
TRBJ2-3 TRBD1 few TRBV6-6 CASSYRTGTDTQYF TGTGCCAGCAGTTACCGGACAGGAACAGATACGCAGTATTTT
TRBJ1-1 . . TRBV7-9 CASSLGPGTVNTEAFF TGTGCCAGCAGCTTAGGCCCCGGGACGGTGAACACTGAAGCTTTCTTT
TRBJ2-7 . . TRBV5-1 CASSLVTQIGGEQYF TGCGCCAGCAGCTTGGTTACACAAATTGGAGGAGAGCAGTACTTC